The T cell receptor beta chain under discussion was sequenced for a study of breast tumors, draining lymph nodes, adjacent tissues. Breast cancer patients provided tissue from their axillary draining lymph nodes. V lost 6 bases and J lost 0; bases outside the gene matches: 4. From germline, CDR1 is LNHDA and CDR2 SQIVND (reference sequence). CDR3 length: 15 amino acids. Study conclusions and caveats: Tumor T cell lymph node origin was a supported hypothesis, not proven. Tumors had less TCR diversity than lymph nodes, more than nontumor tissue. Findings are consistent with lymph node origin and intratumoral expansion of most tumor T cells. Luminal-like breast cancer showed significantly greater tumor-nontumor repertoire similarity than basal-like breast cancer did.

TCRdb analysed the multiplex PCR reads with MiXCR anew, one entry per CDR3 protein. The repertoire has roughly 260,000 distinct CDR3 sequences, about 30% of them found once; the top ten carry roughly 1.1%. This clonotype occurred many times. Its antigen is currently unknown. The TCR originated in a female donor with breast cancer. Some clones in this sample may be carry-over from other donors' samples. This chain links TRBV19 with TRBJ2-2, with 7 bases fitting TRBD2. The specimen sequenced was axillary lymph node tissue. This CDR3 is CASRLAGSNTGELFF. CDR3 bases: TGTGCCAGTAGATTAGCGGGCTCGAACACCGGGGAGCTGTTTTTT.